This TCR beta chain was captured in a study of cytomegalovirus exposure and HLA in healthy donors. A word on this clone: The target antigen is unknown.

The repertoire was sequenced with immunoSEQ multiplex PCR; TCRdb's copy has only in-frame clones and lacks some. Of 150,000 to 200,000 clones listed, 95% to 96% are singletons. Findings of the study overall: Rare TCR sequences dominated, though some public TCRs recurred in many donors.

V was pared by 1 base and J by 1 base, with 1 base of the junction left unmatched. Germline V CDR1 and CDR2: MGHRA, YSYEKL. CDR3 size: 15 residues. This receptor was identified in a woman aged 18-29 years in good health and CMV-seronegative. Sequenced input: PBMCs. The chain joins TRBV4-1 to TRBJ1-5; 7 bases fit TRBD1. The CDR3 sequence is CASSQAGGSNQPQHF. In DNA form, the CDR3 reads TGCGCCAGCAGCCAAGCAGGGGGGAGCAATCAGCCCCAGCATTTT.